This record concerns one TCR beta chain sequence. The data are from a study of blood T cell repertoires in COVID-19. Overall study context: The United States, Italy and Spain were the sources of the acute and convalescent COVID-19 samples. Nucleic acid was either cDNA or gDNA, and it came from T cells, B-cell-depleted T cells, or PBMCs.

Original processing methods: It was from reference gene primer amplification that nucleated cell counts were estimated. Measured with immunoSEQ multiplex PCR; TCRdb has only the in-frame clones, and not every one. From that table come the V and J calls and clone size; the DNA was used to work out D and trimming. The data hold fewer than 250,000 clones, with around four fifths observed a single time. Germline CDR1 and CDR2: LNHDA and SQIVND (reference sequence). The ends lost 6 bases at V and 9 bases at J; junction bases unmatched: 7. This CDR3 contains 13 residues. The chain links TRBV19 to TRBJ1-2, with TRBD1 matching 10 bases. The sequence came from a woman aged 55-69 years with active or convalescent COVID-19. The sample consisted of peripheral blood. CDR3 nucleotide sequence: TGTGCCAGTAGGGGGACAGGGGATTATCGCTACACCTTC. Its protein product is CASRGTGDYRYTF.